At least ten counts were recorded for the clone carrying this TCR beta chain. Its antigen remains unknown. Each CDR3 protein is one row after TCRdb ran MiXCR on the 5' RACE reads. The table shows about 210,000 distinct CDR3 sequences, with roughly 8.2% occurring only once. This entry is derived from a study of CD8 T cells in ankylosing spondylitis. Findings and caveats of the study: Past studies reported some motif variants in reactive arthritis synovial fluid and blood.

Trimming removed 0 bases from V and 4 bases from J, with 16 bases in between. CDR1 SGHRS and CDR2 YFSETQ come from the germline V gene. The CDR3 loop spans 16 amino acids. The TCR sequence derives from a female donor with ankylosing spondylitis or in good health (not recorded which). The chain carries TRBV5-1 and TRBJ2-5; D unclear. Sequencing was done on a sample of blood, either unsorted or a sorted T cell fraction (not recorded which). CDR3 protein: CASSLGQERRGETQYF. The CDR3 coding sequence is TGCGCCAGCAGCTTGGGGCAGGAAAGGCGCGGAGAGACCCAGTACTTC.